This T cell receptor beta chain originates from a study of T cell repertoires in cytomegalovirus infection. MiXCR, run by TCRdb on the reads, gives a single entry per CDR3 protein. Altogether 150,000 to 180,000 distinct CDR3 sequences are present, 23% being singletons, with the ten largest covering over 9.5%. The CDR3 has 16 amino acids. The trim removed 3 bases at V and 6 bases at J, leaving 4 bases unmatched. Germline CDR1 and CDR2: SEHNR and FQNEAQ (reference sequence). This clonotype was obtained from a human donor in good health (CMV status not recorded). Some clones in this sample may be carry-over from other donors' samples. This chain uses TRBV7-9 with TRBJ2-2; 13 bases fit TRBD2. Sample: PBMCs. The chain's CDR3 is CASSFSTSGRAGELFF. The CDR3 DNA follows: TGTGCCAGCAGCTTCTCAACTAGCGGGAGGGCCGGGGAGCTGTTTTTT.